This is a list of T cell receptor beta chains from one sample in a study of T-cell reconstitution after alpha-beta-depleted transplantation in children. A single record per CDR3 protein comes from TCRdb applying MiXCR to the PCR reads. The repertoire holds 100,000 to 150,000 distinct CDR3 sequences, with 23% as singletons. The source material was PBMCs, mostly from graft donor cells, sampled 180 days after TCRalphabeta/CD19-depleted stem cell transplant. These receptors came from a male patient aged 2 to 10 who had a stem cell transplant for chronic granulomatous disease, so the T cells may come from the graft donor. Both conserved end residues are part of each CDR3. D genes are given only for firm matches. The size entry is marked missing in some rows and otherwise reads once, few, many or a size class.

d_call j_call clone_size v_call cdr3_aa cdr3_nt
NA TRBJ2-1 many TRBV20-1 CSAREQYNEQFF TGCAGTGCTAGAGAGCAGTACAATGAGCAGTTCTTC
NA TRBJ1-1 few TRBV7-2 CASTSSFPGNTEAFF TGTGCCAGCACCTCATCCTTCCCCGGGAACACTGAAGCTTTCTTT
NA TRBJ2-1 NA TRBV11-3 CASSLDFQRNEQFF TGTGCCAGCAGCTTAGATTTCCAGCGTAATGAGCAGTTCTTC
NA TRBJ1-1 many TRBV12-3/TRBV12-4 CASSIITNTEAFF TGTGCCAGCAGCATCATTACGAACACTGAAGCTTTCTTT
NA TRBJ2-7 NA TRBV12-3/TRBV12-4 CASSPQRFYEQYF TGTGCCAGCAGTCCCCAGAGGTTCTACGAGCAGTACTTC
NA TRBJ1-2 NA TRBV20-1 CSALINFDGYTF TGCAGTGCTCTTATCAATTTCGATGGCTACACCTTC
TRBD1 TRBJ1-6 NA TRBV20-1 CSARDPGTGGNSPLHF TGCAGTGCTAGAGATCCCGGGACAGGGGGTAATTCACCCCTCCACTTT
NA TRBJ1-1 once TRBV6-2/TRBV6-3 CASSQQGLGIYTEAFF TGTGCCAGCAGTCAACAGGGTTTGGGGATTTACACTGAAGCTTTCTTT
TRBD1 TRBJ1-2 many TRBV9 CASSAPGQGLSYTF TGTGCCAGCAGCGCCCCGGGACAGGGGTTGAGCTACACCTTC
TRBD2 TRBJ2-5 few TRBV6-1 CASGAGVRETQYF TGTGCCAGCGGAGCGGGAGTTCGAGAGACCCAGTACTTC
NA TRBJ2-5 NA TRBV5-5 CASSDHRWGLQETQYF TGTGCCAGCAGCGACCACCGGTGGGGCCTCCAAGAGACCCAGTACTTC
TRBD2 TRBJ2-1 many TRBV18 CASSPGGSSYNEQFF TGTGCCAGCTCACCAGGCGGGAGCTCCTACAATGAGCAGTTCTTC
NA TRBJ2-5 many TRBV20-1 CSARVGVEETQYF TGCAGTGCTAGAGTGGGAGTCGAAGAGACCCAGTACTTC
NA TRBJ1-4 once TRBV5-1 CASSSTGRSEKLFF TGCGCCAGCAGTTCCACGGGGCGGAGTGAAAAACTGTTTTTT
TRBD2 TRBJ2-1 NA TRBV11-3 CASSIGLADNNEQFF TGTGCCAGCAGTATCGGACTAGCGGACAACAATGAGCAGTTCTTC
TRBD1 TRBJ2-7 NA TRBV5-1 CASSWVGQGTEDEQYF TGCGCCAGCAGCTGGGTGGGCCAAGGGACAGAAGACGAGCAGTACTTC
NA TRBJ2-7 NA TRBV7-8 CASSLAPPGAKTYEQYF TGTGCCAGCAGCTTAGCGCCCCCAGGGGCAAAAACCTACGAGCAGTACTTC
TRBD2 TRBJ2-1 NA TRBV20-1 CSASLAGGPSEQFF TGCAGTGCTAGTCTAGCGGGGGGGCCTTCTGAGCAGTTCTTC
TRBD1 TRBJ2-7 NA TRBV12-3/TRBV12-4 CASGIGDSPYEQYF TGTGCCAGCGGTATCGGGGACAGCCCCTACGAGCAGTACTTC
TRBD2 TRBJ2-7 NA TRBV20-1 CSARDPSGESNEQYF TGCAGTGCTAGAGATCCGAGCGGGGAAAGTAACGAGCAGTACTTC
TRBD1 TRBJ2-5 many TRBV7-7 CASSLTGNQETQYF TGTGCTAGCAGCTTGACAGGGAATCAAGAGACCCAGTACTTC
NA TRBJ2-3 few TRBV12-3/TRBV12-4 CASSRQRPSTDTQYF TGTGCCAGCAGTCGACAGCGGCCTAGCACAGATACGCAGTATTTT
NA TRBJ2-3 once TRBV5-5 CASSSSPERLYTQYF TGTGCCAGCAGCTCTTCGCCAGAAAGACTATATACGCAGTATTTT
TRBD2 TRBJ2-7 NA TRBV5-1 CASSALAGGPNPSNYEQYF TGCGCCAGCAGCGCACTAGCGGGAGGGCCCAATCCCTCAAACTACGAGCAGTACTTC
NA TRBJ2-1 few TRBV7-2 CASSLAGGRGEQFF TGTGCCAGCAGCTTAGCGGGGGGGCGGGGTGAGCAGTTCTTC
NA TRBJ1-1 few TRBV20-1 CSVPYRSNTEAFF TGCAGTGTTCCTTATCGCTCGAACACTGAAGCTTTCTTT
NA TRBJ2-7 few TRBV3-1 CASSHPGHNSYEQYF TGTGCCAGCAGCCACCCGGGACATAACTCCTACGAGCAGTACTTC
NA TRBJ1-1 NA TRBV20-1 CSARLSGTEAFF TGCAGTGCTAGGTTGAGCGGCACTGAAGCTTTCTTT
NA TRBJ1-1 many TRBV10-3 CAISARGRDEAFF TGTGCCATCAGTGCGAGGGGTCGGGATGAAGCTTTCTTT
TRBD1 TRBJ1-1 NA TRBV6-6 CASSATGGTEAFF TGTGCCAGCAGTGCTACAGGGGGCACTGAAGCTTTCTTT
TRBD2 TRBJ2-1 many TRBV20-1 CSARTSGAKQFF TGCAGTGCACGGACTAGCGGGGCAAAGCAGTTCTTC
NA TRBJ1-6 NA TRBV18 CASSPLGVTSYNSPLHF TGTGCCAGCTCACCACTTGGGGTTACCTCCTATAATTCACCCCTCCACTTT
TRBD2 TRBJ2-7 few TRBV30 CAWSRGWTSGPWSYEQYF TGTGCCTGGAGCCGGGGTTGGACTAGCGGGCCGTGGTCCTACGAGCAGTACTTC
NA TRBJ2-7 many TRBV12-3/TRBV12-4 CASSPRSSYEQYF TGTGCCAGCAGTCCTCGCAGCTCCTACGAGCAGTACTTC
TRBD2 TRBJ2-2 few TRBV11-2 CASSPGTSGRIWELFF TGTGCCAGCAGCCCAGGGACTAGCGGGAGGATCTGGGAGCTGTTTTTT
NA TRBJ2-7 NA TRBV5-1 CASSLTGTPIF TGCGCCAGCAGCCTTACCGGGACACCGATCTTC
NA TRBJ2-1 few TRBV12-3/TRBV12-4 CASRASSGHEFF TGTGCCAGCCGTGCATCATCAGGACATGAGTTCTTC